The 12 T cell receptor beta chains presented below share a single source sample, sequenced in a study of cytomegalovirus exposure and HLA in healthy donors. PCR primers comprised 60 Vbeta and 13 Jbeta primers. Clones were sequenced by immunoSEQ multiplex PCR, and TCRdb holds only the in-frame ones, with some missing. The sample has around 150,000 clones, roughly three quarters seen once. The sequencing sample was made of PBMCs. All receptors come from a middle-aged woman in good health and CMV-seronegative.

The chain links TRBV7-6 to TRBJ1-5; no definite D call. In germline, CDR1 is SGHVS, CDR2 FNYEAQ. V was trimmed by 0 bases and J by 3 bases, leaving 9 bases between them. CDR3 length: 15 residues. The CDR3 nucleotides read TGTGCCAGCAGCTTAGCGGCGGGGAACAATCAGCCCCAGCATTTT. Translation gives CASSLAAGNNQPQHF. Full variable domain (remainder filled in from reference TRBV7-6 and TRBJ1-5): GAGVSQSPRYKVTKRGQDVALRCDPISGHVSLYWYRQALGQGPEFLTYFNYEAQQDKSGLPNDRFSAERPEGSISTLTIQRTEQRDSAMYRCASSLAAGNNQPQHFGDGTRLSIL.

In DNA, the CDR3 is TGTGCCAGCAGCGTAGGAGGTTTACAAGAGACCCAGTACTTC. Translated, it gives CASSVGGLQETQYF. The rearrangement uses TRBV9 and TRBJ2-5; no clear D. Trimming removed 0 bases at V and 2 bases at J, with 8 bases between. CDR1 and CDR2 (germline): SGDLS, YYNGEE. The CDR3 covers 14 residues.

The rearrangement links TRBV7-8 to TRBJ1-2, with D possibly being TRBD1 (6 bases). V dropped 4 bases and J dropped 6 bases, with 12 bases sitting between them. The CDR3 extends over 13 amino acids. CDR1 is SGHVS, CDR2 FQNEAQ, per germline. DNA of the CDR3: TGTGCCAGCAGCTCACATTCAGGGGATGGCTACACCTTC. Translation gives CASSSHSGDGYTF.

This chain connects TRBV7-3 to TRBJ2-2, with 12 bases lining up with TRBD1. The CDR3 runs to 16 residues. The V segment lost 5 bases and the J segment 7 bases; nucleotides outside the gene matches: 8. The germline gives CDR1 SGHTA, CDR2 FQGTGA. This CDR3 reads CASSKGQGARSGELFF. CDR3 sequence (DNA): TGTGCCAGCAGCAAGGGACAGGGGGCCAGAAGCGGGGAGCTGTTTTTT.

About this clone: The junction does not match germline at one end; this may be a read error. This rearrangement joins TRBV2 to TRBJ2-7; TRBD2 matches 8 bases. Germline CDR1 reads SNHLY; CDR2 reads FYNNEI. This CDR3 is 12 amino acids long. The CDR3 nucleotides read TGTGCCAGCAGTTCCGAGCGGGAGAGCTGGGGCTTC. Protein: CASSSERESWGF.

Notes on this clone: The identical CDR3 is also encoded by other nucleotide sequences in the sample. The chain recombines TRBV28 with TRBJ2-7; 11 bases agree with TRBD2. CDR3 length: 17 amino acids. Trimming at V came to 3 bases and at J to 7 bases, leaving 14 bases not matched to a gene. Germline CDR1 MDHEN, CDR2 SYDVKM. CDR3 bases: TGTGCCAGCAGTTTGGGGTCTAGCGGGAGGATGCCTGGGGAGCAGTACTTC. Translated, it gives CASSLGSSGRMPGEQYF. Full variable domain (remainder filled in from reference TRBV28 and TRBJ2-7): DVKVTQSSRYLVKRTGEKVFLECVQDMDHENMFWYRQDPGLGLRLIYFSYDVKMKEKGDIPEGYSVSREKKERFSLILESASTNQTSMYLCASSLGSSGRMPGEQYFGPGTRLTVT.

This clone is a singleton in its sample. The chain has TRBV15 and TRBJ1-1; no firm D call. The CDR3 is 15 residues long. The V gene lost 3 bases and the J gene lost 5 bases, with 16 bases spanning the gap. Germline loops: CDR1 LNHNV, CDR2 YYDKDF (reference sequence). CDR3 in DNA: TGTGCCACCAGCAGGAAGAGTCCAGGTCAAACTGAAGCTTTCTTT. Amino acid sequence: CATSRKSPGQTEAFF. The variable domain in full, completed from reference TRBV15 and TRBJ1-1, reads DAMVIQNPRYQVTQFGKPVTLSCSQTLNHNVMYWYQQKSSQAPKLLFHYYDKDFNNEADTPDNFQSRRPNTSFCFLDIRSPGLGDTAMYLCATSRKSPGQTEAFFGQGTRLTVV.

V usage is TRBV5-1 and J usage is TRBJ2-7, with 9 bases fitting TRBD1. The ends lost 3 bases at V and 5 bases at J; junction bases unmatched: 6. The CDR3 has 14 amino acids. The germline CDR1 and CDR2 sequences are SGHRS and YFSETQ. CDR3 sequence (DNA): TGCGCCAGCAGCTCCGGGACAGGGACCAACGAGCAGTACTTC. Translating gives CASSSGTGTNEQYF.

This clone was seen once. The chain has TRBV10-3 and TRBJ2-7, with D tentatively TRBD2 (6 bases). The CDR3 runs 14 residues. V lost 9 bases and J lost 5, with 20 bases in between. The germline V gene has CDR1 ENHRY and CDR2 SYGVKD. The CDR3 nucleotides read TGTGCCATAAAGGCCCGGGGGAGTATCAACGAGCAGTACTTC. Translated: CAIKARGSINEQYF.

This clone was detected only a few times. CDR3 sequence reads: CASSPKDRVNYGYTF. The CDR3 DNA sequence: TGTGCCAGCAGCCCCAAGGACAGGGTGAATTACGGCTACACCTTC. This chain uses TRBV5-4 with TRBJ1-2, with 8 bases that match TRBD1. Germline values: CDR1 SGHNT, CDR2 YYREEE (reference sequence). CDR3 length: 15 amino acids. V gave up 4 bases and J gave up 8 bases; unmatched junction bases: 13.

This clone occurred once. The genes are TRBV7-9 and TRBJ1-2; D is possibly TRBD1 (5 bases). CDR1 and CDR2 from the germline V gene are SEHNR and FQNEAQ (reference sequence). Between the trimmed V and J ends, which lost 0 bases and 5 bases, there was a span of 10 bases. The CDR3 runs to 14 residues. The CDR3 here is CASSLAQGGYGYTF. Here the CDR3 DNA reads TGTGCCAGCAGCTTAGCCCAGGGAGGATATGGCTACACCTTC.

A few counts support this clone. The chain employs TRBV4-1 and TRBJ1-4; D gene ambiguous. Germline CDR1 and CDR2: MGHRA and YSYEKL. V was trimmed by 3 bases and J by 8 bases, leaving 16 bases between them. This CDR3 region has 15 residues. CDR3 residues: CASSHPARREEKLFF. The CDR3 DNA follows: TGCGCCAGCAGCCATCCTGCCCGGAGGGAAGAAAAACTGTTTTTT.